The 12 T cell receptor beta chains below come from one sample, sequenced in a study of STAT5B mutations in CD4+ large granular lymphocyte leukemia. Clones were read by immunoSEQ multiplex PCR, and TCRdb kept only the in-frame ones, dropping some. The sample has around 48,000 clones, around 70% seen once; the top ten hold 1.5% to 1.9%. The sample was CD4+ T cells from blood buffy coats. Receptors originate from a human donor in good health.

CDR3 loop: CASSHLTSGGAGYF. The CDR3 DNA reads as TGTGCCAGCAGCCACCTGACTAGCGGGGGCGCAGGGTACTTC. The V and J genes are TRBV11-2 and TRBJ2-7; 12 bases line up with TRBD2. This CDR3 comprises 14 residues. From germline, CDR1 is SGHAT and CDR2 FQNNGV. The V and J ends lost 5 bases and 12 bases, in that order; junction bases with no gene match: 11. The full variable domain, with the rest looked up from reference TRBV11-2 and TRBJ2-7, is EAGVAQSPRYKIIEKRQSVAFWCNPISGHATLYWYQQILGQGPKLLIQFQNNGVVDDSQLPKDRFSAERLKGVDSTLKIQPAKLEDSAVYLCASSHLTSGGAGYFGPGTRLTVT.

V is TRBV19 and J is TRBJ1-5, with 10 bases that match TRBD1. The junction had 5 bases not matched to a gene; V was cut back by 4 bases and J by 5 bases. Germline CDR1 is LNHDA and CDR2 is SQIVND (reference sequence). This CDR3 comprises 15 residues. DNA for the CDR3: TGTGCCAGTAGTACCCGGGACAGGGGCGATCAGCCCCAGCATTTT. It specifies CASSTRDRGDQPQHF.

The chain recombines TRBV7-2 with TRBJ1-2; D ambiguous. The length of the CDR3 is 11 residues. V was clipped by 1 base and J by 6 bases, with 3 bases between them. CDR1 SGHTA and CDR2 FQGNSA come from the germline V gene. CDR3 protein: CASSLGDGYTF. The CDR3 region has the DNA TGTGCCAGCAGCTTAGGGGATGGCTACACCTTC.

The chain uses TRBV5-6 and TRBJ1-2; 10 bases align to TRBD1. This CDR3 is built from 16 residues. The germline CDR1 and CDR2 sequences are SGHDT and YYEEEE. The J segment lost 0 bases and the V segment lost 4 bases, leaving 6 bases of the junction unmatched. The CDR3 DNA follows: TGTGCCAGCAGCACCCTCGGGACAGGGGCTAACTATGGCTACACCTTC. Its translation: CASSTLGTGANYGYTF.

The chain uses TRBV2 and TRBJ1-2; TRBD1 matches at 7 bases. The V segment lost 0 bases and the J segment 5 bases; nucleotides outside the gene matches: 6. Germline loops: CDR1 SNHLY, CDR2 FYNNEI. The CDR3 extends over 15 amino acids. In DNA form, the CDR3 reads TGTGCCAGCAGTGAAGCGATACCGGGACAGTATGGCTACACCTTC. This sequence encodes CASSEAIPGQYGYTF.

This chain connects TRBV6-5 to TRBJ1-3; D remains ambiguous. Germline-derived CDR1 and CDR2 are MNHEY and SVGAGI. The CDR3 has 16 amino acids. The V gene lost 0 bases and the J gene lost 0 bases, with 9 bases spanning the gap. CDR3 protein: CASSYSRTFSGNTIYF. The CDR3 DNA reads as TGTGCCAGCAGTTACTCGAGGACGTTCTCTGGAAACACCATATATTTT.

The chain is built from TRBV5-6 and TRBJ2-4; maybe TRBD1 (6 bases). Trimming took off 4 bases at V and 0 bases at J, with 17 bases between the two ends. This CDR3 spans 17 amino acids. Per the germline V gene, CDR1 is SGHDT and CDR2 is YYEEEE. The CDR3 DNA reads TGTGCCAGCAGCCGCCGGACAGACTTATTAGCCAAAAACATTCAGTACTTC. It specifies CASSRRTDLLAKNIQYF.

This chain joins TRBV18 and TRBJ2-5; D is possibly TRBD1 or TRBD2 (5 bases each). Trimming cost V 3 bases and J 5 bases, with 13 bases left between them. This CDR3 is built from 14 residues. Germline V lookup: CDR1 KGHSH, CDR2 LQKENI. The CDR3 loop reads CASSPVGGGETQYF. The CDR3 DNA is TGTGCCAGCTCACCGGTTGGGGGTGGTGAGACCCAGTACTTC. Drawing the rest from reference TRBV18 and TRBJ2-5, the complete variable domain is NAGVMQNPRHLVRRRGQEARLRCSPMKGHSHVYWYRQLPEEGLKFMVYLQKENIIDESGMPKERFSAEFPKEGPSILRIQQVVRGDSAAYFCASSPVGGGETQYFGPGTRLLVL.

The chain carries TRBV5-6 and TRBJ2-1; possibly TRBD2 for D (6 bases). Germline V gene sequence: CDR1 SGHDT, CDR2 YYEEEE. The CDR3 contains 16 residues. The V end lost 1 base, the J end lost 5 bases, and 16 bases lay between the germline ends. CDR3 sequence reads: CASSLPGGNSNNEQFF. The CDR3 bases are TGTGCCAGCAGCTTGCCCGGAGGGAATTCGAACAATGAGCAGTTCTTC.

The chain links TRBV5-1 to TRBJ1-2; TRBD1 matches 8 bases. The CDR3 is made up of 15 amino acids. With 2 bases clipped from V and 4 bases from J, the junction kept 7 bases outside the gene matches. The germline gives CDR1 SGHRS, CDR2 YFSETQ. The CDR3 sequence: CASSLTGGDSYGYTF. For the CDR3, the DNA is TGCGCCAGCAGCTTAACAGGGGGGGATAGCTATGGCTACACCTTC.

The chain recombines TRBV6-5 with TRBJ1-2; 9 positions match TRBD1. CDR3 length equals 16 residues. The V and J ends lost 2 bases and 2 bases, in that order; junction bases with no gene match: 6. Germline values: CDR1 MNHEY, CDR2 SVGAGI. The CDR3: CASSYLWDRENYGYTF. The CDR3 DNA reads as TGTGCCAGCAGTTACCTATGGGACAGGGAGAACTATGGCTACACCTTC.

The V call is TRBV19, the J call TRBJ1-5; no reliable D call. The germline V gene has CDR1 LNHDA and CDR2 SQIVND (reference sequence). Deletions cut 9 bases from V and 4 bases from J, with 19 bases between. The CDR3 contains 15 residues. The CDR3 nucleotides are TGTGCCAGCGTTCAGCGTGTGGAGGTAAATCAGCCCCAGCATTTT. Translation gives CASVQRVEVNQPQHF.